This is a list of T cell receptor beta chains from one sample in a study of shared T cell receptors in the human thymus. The method was immunoSEQ multiplex PCR; TCRdb's version includes in-frame clones alone and lacks a portion of them. The table records 550,000 to 800,000 clones, 70% to 90% of them present only once. In addition, the sample was reused for a study of human thymus T cells.

The specimen sequenced was thymocytes. The receptors were sampled from a girl in the first two years of life with a congenital heart defect. CDR3s include the opening cysteine and the closing phenylalanine or tryptophan. A D gene is named only where the DNA matches it firmly. Only part of the rows carry a size: once, few, many, or a class if the clone is expanded.

V: TRBV5-1
J: TRBJ1-1
D: .
size: once
CDR3: CASSLVGRANTEAFF
DNA: TGCGCCAGCAGCTTGGTAGGCAGGGCGAACACTGAAGCTTTCTTT

V: TRBV4-2
J: TRBJ1-2
D: TRBD1
size: .
CDR3: CASSPQGADDLGYTF
DNA: TGTGCCAGCAGCCCTCAGGGGGCGGATGATTTGGGCTACACCTTC

V: TRBV28
J: TRBJ1-5
D: .
size: few
CDR3: CASSSRQAGQPQHF
DNA: TGTGCCAGCAGTTCGCGACAGGCGGGTCAGCCCCAGCATTTT

V: TRBV4-3
J: TRBJ2-1
D: TRBD2
size: .
CDR3: CASSPHPSSGGAYNEQFF
DNA: TGCGCCAGCAGCCCTCACCCCTCTAGCGGGGGGGCGTACAATGAGCAGTTCTTC

V: TRBV4-3
J: TRBJ2-3
D: .
size: .
CDR3: CASSQDPRERTDTQYF
DNA: TGCGCCAGCAGCCAAGATCCGAGGGAACGCACAGATACGCAGTATTTT

V: TRBV29-1
J: TRBJ1-1
D: .
size: .
CDR3: CSVGWERTEAFF
DNA: TGCAGCGTTGGATGGGAGCGGACTGAAGCTTTCTTT

V: TRBV27
J: TRBJ1-1
D: TRBD1
size: once
CDR3: CASSLSRDRSFHTEAFF
DNA: TGTGCCAGCAGTTTGTCCCGGGACAGGTCGTTTCACACTGAAGCTTTCTTT

V: TRBV29-1
J: TRBJ1-2
D: .
size: .
CDR3: CSAKINRDTPRSYGYTF
DNA: TGCAGCGCAAAAATTAACCGGGATACTCCTAGGAGCTATGGCTACACCTTC

V: TRBV27
J: TRBJ1-5
D: .
size: .
CDR3: CASSLFPFRVGQPQHF
DNA: TGTGCCAGCAGTTTATTTCCCTTCAGGGTTGGGCAGCCCCAGCATTTT

V: TRBV5-5
J: TRBJ1-2
D: .
size: few
CDR3: CASSLSGYYTF
DNA: TGTGCCAGCAGCTTGTCAGGGTACTACACCTTC

V: TRBV4-1
J: TRBJ1-1
D: .
size: .
CDR3: CASNQEFGEMNTEAFF
DNA: TGCGCCAGCAACCAAGAGTTTGGGGAGATGAACACTGAAGCTTTCTTT

V: TRBV13
J: TRBJ2-7
D: TRBD1
size: .
CDR3: CASSAPGTESYEQYF
DNA: TGTGCCAGCAGCGCCCCCGGGACAGAATCCTACGAGCAGTACTTC

V: TRBV29-1
J: TRBJ1-1
D: .
size: .
CDR3: CSVGPRAGLNTEAFF
DNA: TGCAGCGTTGGCCCCCGGGCGGGCCTGAACACTGAAGCTTTCTTT

V: TRBV13
J: TRBJ1-1
D: .
size: .
CDR3: CASSLPSGNEAFF
DNA: TGTGCCAGCAGCCTCCCTTCAGGGAATGAAGCTTTCTTT

V: TRBV28
J: TRBJ1-4
D: TRBD1
size: .
CDR3: CASSLGTEISQTNEKLFF
DNA: TGTGCCAGCAGTTTAGGGACAGAAATTTCTCAAACTAATGAAAAACTGTTTTTT

V: TRBV27
J: TRBJ2-7
D: .
size: .
CDR3: CASRAFPSYEQYF
DNA: TGTGCCAGCAGGGCCTTCCCCTCCTACGAGCAGTACTTC

V: TRBV10-3
J: TRBJ2-2
D: TRBD1
size: few
CDR3: CAMTGQPNTGELFF
DNA: TGTGCCATGACGGGACAGCCGAACACCGGGGAGCTGTTTTTT

V: TRBV6-5
J: TRBJ1-2
D: TRBD1
size: .
CDR3: CASSYTLDRDNYGYTF
DNA: TGTGCCAGCAGTTACACCTTGGACAGGGACAACTATGGCTACACCTTC

V: TRBV19
J: TRBJ2-2
D: .
size: once
CDR3: CASSIGGYLGAANTGELFF
DNA: TGTGCCAGTAGTATAGGAGGGTATTTGGGGGCAGCGAACACCGGGGAGCTGTTTTTT

V: TRBV28
J: TRBJ1-1
D: .
size: .
CDR3: CASSLRGPSAFF
DNA: TGTGCCAGCAGTTTAAGGGGTCCCTCGGCTTTCTTT

V: TRBV5-1
J: TRBJ2-5
D: .
size: .
CDR3: CASSLEGRPGETQYF
DNA: TGCGCCAGCAGCTTGGAGGGCAGGCCAGGGGAGACCCAGTACTTC

V: TRBV4-2
J: TRBJ2-1
D: .
size: .
CDR3: CASSSLVFGNEQFF
DNA: TGTGCCAGCAGCTCCTTAGTTTTCGGGAATGAGCAGTTCTTC

V: TRBV25-1
J: TRBJ1-2
D: .
size: .
CDR3: CASRSGGGYTF
DNA: TGTGCCAGCAGGTCGGGGGGTGGCTACACCTTC

V: TRBV7-2
J: TRBJ1-3
D: .
size: .
CDR3: CASSPPGQNSGNTIYF
DNA: TGTGCCAGCAGCCCTCCGGGACAAAATAGTGGAAACACCATATATTTT

V: TRBV23-1
J: TRBJ1-6
D: .
size: .
CDR3: CASPTLPRGSPLHF
DNA: TGCGCCAGCCCAACTCTCCCCAGGGGTTCACCCCTCCACTTT

V: TRBV5-1
J: TRBJ2-5
D: .
size: once
CDR3: CASSLPRKETQYF
DNA: TGCGCCAGCAGCTTACCCAGAAAAGAGACCCAGTACTTC

V: TRBV7-6
J: TRBJ2-1
D: TRBD2
size: .
CDR3: CASSLVGGALSYNEQFF
DNA: TGTGCCAGCAGCTTAGTCGGGGGGGCCCTCTCCTACAATGAGCAGTTCTTC

V: TRBV9
J: TRBJ2-1
D: TRBD2
size: .
CDR3: CASNEGSGGNYNEQFF
DNA: TGTGCCAGCAACGAGGGTTCGGGGGGAAACTACAATGAGCAGTTCTTC

V: TRBV28
J: TRBJ2-7
D: TRBD1
size: few
CDR3: CASGTGTGAYEQYF
DNA: TGTGCCAGCGGTACCGGGACAGGGGCCTACGAGCAGTACTTC

V: TRBV5-6
J: TRBJ2-7
D: .
size: .
CDR3: CASSGTRSASYEQYF
DNA: TGTGCCAGCAGCGGTACTAGATCTGCTTCCTACGAGCAGTACTTC

V: TRBV4-1
J: TRBJ1-2
D: .
size: .
CDR3: CASSADLLGGYTF
DNA: TGCGCCAGCAGCGCGGACTTATTAGGGGGCTACACCTTC

V: TRBV5-5
J: TRBJ1-1
D: TRBD1
size: .
CDR3: CASSLRTGQCFGAFF
DNA: TGTGCCAGCAGCTTAAGGACAGGACAATGTTTCGGAGCTTTCTTT

V: TRBV9
J: TRBJ1-3
D: .
size: .
CDR3: CASSVGIGDFRSGNTIYF
DNA: TGTGCCAGCAGCGTGGGGATAGGGGACTTTCGCTCTGGAAACACCATATATTTT

V: TRBV5-8
J: TRBJ2-1
D: TRBD1
size: .
CDR3: CASSLTTRGHLSGEQFF
DNA: TGTGCCAGCAGCTTAACTACCAGGGGGCATCTGTCGGGAGAGCAGTTCTTC

V: TRBV7-9
J: TRBJ1-6
D: TRBD1
size: .
CDR3: CASSSNGQGKVHQALHF
DNA: TGTGCCAGCAGCTCAAACGGACAGGGGAAAGTCCACCAGGCCCTCCACTTT

V: TRBV7-2
J: TRBJ2-1
D: TRBD2
size: .
CDR3: CASSPRVVAGGRSYNEQFF
DNA: TGTGCCAGCAGCCCCCGGGTGGTAGCGGGGGGGCGCTCCTACAATGAGCAGTTCTTC

V: TRBV6-1
J: TRBJ2-7
D: TRBD1
size: .
CDR3: CASSGGQGDYEQYF
DNA: TGTGCCAGCAGTGGGGGACAGGGGGACTACGAGCAGTACTTC

V: TRBV5-1
J: TRBJ1-4
D: .
size: .
CDR3: CASSLRGPEGQLF
DNA: TGCGCCAGCAGCTTGAGGGGCCCGGAAGGACAGCTTTTT

V: TRBV4-1
J: TRBJ1-2
D: .
size: .
CDR3: CASSQVPRENYGYTF
DNA: TGCGCCAGCAGCCAAGTCCCCCGGGAAAACTATGGCTACACCTTC

V: TRBV7-2
J: TRBJ2-3
D: TRBD1
size: .
CDR3: CASSSTGQVVTSSTDTQYF
DNA: TGTGCCAGCAGCTCAACTGGACAGGTGGTCACCTCTAGCACAGATACGCAGTATTTT

V: TRBV18
J: TRBJ2-4
D: .
size: .
CDR3: CASSPFRPHRDIQYF
DNA: TGTGCCAGCTCACCATTTCGTCCGCACAGGGACATTCAGTACTTC

V: TRBV6-1
J: TRBJ1-2
D: .
size: .
CDR3: CASSERTVSPGGYGYTF
DNA: TGTGCCAGCAGTGAAAGGACAGTTTCCCCGGGGGGCTATGGCTACACCTTC

V: TRBV6-6
J: TRBJ1-2
D: .
size: .
CDR3: CASRTPPTGTSYGYTF
DNA: TGTGCCAGCAGGACCCCACCGACAGGCACAAGCTATGGCTACACCTTC